This is a list of T cell receptor beta chains from one sample in a study of blood T cell repertoires in COVID-19. Only in-frame clones appear in the TCRdb table, and some are missing; sequencing was by immunoSEQ multiplex PCR. This table holds 150,000 to 200,000 clones, around nine tenths found once. The sample taken for sequencing was peripheral blood. These receptors originate from a human donor in a cohort sampled during active COVID-19. Each CDR3 is given with its conserved first and last residue. The order of the fields is clone size, V gene, D gene, J gene, CDR3 protein, CDR3 DNA. The D gene is left open where the match is weak. Rows give clone size only sometimes, using once, few, many, or a class for an expanded clone.

>NA|TRBV4-3|NA|TRBJ2-7
CASSQERETAYEQYF
TGCGCCAGCAGCCAAGAAAGGGAGACGGCCTACGAGCAGTACTTC
>NA|TRBV10-3|TRBD1|TRBJ2-2
CAISGQGAFTGELFF
TGTGCCATCAGTGGACAGGGGGCGTTCACCGGGGAGCTGTTTTTT
>NA|TRBV9|TRBD1|TRBJ2-7
CASSPRTGSSYEQYF
TGTGCCAGCAGCCCTCGGACAGGGAGCTCCTACGAGCAGTACTTC
>NA|TRBV3-1/TRBV3-2|TRBD1|TRBJ2-7
CASSQDLDRDGEQYF
TGTGCCAGCAGCCAAGATCTGGACAGGGATGGCGAGCAGTACTTC
>NA|TRBV4-1|TRBD1|TRBJ2-5
CASSQEGTEETQYF
TGCGCCAGCAGCCAAGAGGGGACAGAAGAGACCCAGTACTTC
>NA|TRBV28|NA|TRBJ2-7
CASSFRGNSYEQYF
TGTGCCAGCAGTTTTCGGGGTAACTCCTACGAGCAGTACTTC
>NA|TRBV7-9|NA|TRBJ2-7
CASSLEAPGPYEQYF
TGTGCCAGCAGCTTAGAGGCCCCAGGGCCCTACGAGCAGTACTTC
>NA|TRBV5-5|TRBD1|TRBJ1-6
CASSLTGVRSNSPLHF
TGTGCCAGCAGCCTTACAGGGGTTCGTAGTAATTCACCCCTCCACTTT
>NA|TRBV5-1|TRBD2|TRBJ2-5
CASSQGLAGPIGETQYF
TGCGCCAGCAGCCAGGGACTAGCGGGTCCTATCGGAGAGACCCAGTACTTC
>NA|TRBV9|NA|TRBJ2-3
CASSLTGQKITDTQYF
TGTGCCAGCAGCTTAACAGGGCAAAAGATCACAGATACGCAGTATTTT
>NA|TRBV15|NA|TRBJ2-1
CATSSRQYNEQFF
TGTGCCACCAGCTCTCGACAGTACAATGAGCAGTTCTTC
>NA|TRBV29-1|NA|TRBJ2-7
CSVGPGITYEQYF
TGCAGCGTTGGGCCCGGGATAACCTACGAGCAGTACTTC
>NA|TRBV6-4|TRBD1|TRBJ1-1
CASRSDRVHPEAFF
TGTGCCAGCAGGAGCGACAGGGTGCACCCAGAAGCTTTCTTT
>once|TRBV10-3|TRBD1|TRBJ2-7
CAISEGPGQGGEQYF
TGTGCCATCAGTGAGGGCCCGGGACAGGGGGGCGAGCAGTACTTC
>NA|TRBV7-2|TRBD2|TRBJ2-7
CASSARWTSGTYEQYF
TGTGCCAGCAGCGCGCGATGGACTAGCGGAACCTACGAGCAGTACTTC
>NA|TRBV12-3/TRBV12-4|NA|TRBJ1-3
CASSFGQPNTIYF
TGTGCCAGCAGTTTCGGACAGCCGAACACCATATATTTT
>NA|TRBV5-1|NA|TRBJ2-2
CASSASSGYTGELFF
TGCGCCAGCAGCGCCTCCAGCGGCTACACCGGGGAGCTGTTTTTT
>NA|TRBV9|TRBD2|TRBJ2-5
CASSVAAGRGETQYF
TGTGCCAGCAGCGTAGCGGCGGGGAGGGGAGAGACCCAGTACTTC
>NA|TRBV1|NA|TRBJ2-7
CTSTTQPEGARAYEQYF
TGCACCTCGACTACGCAACCCGAGGGGGCAAGGGCCTACGAGCAGTACTTC
>NA|TRBV7-9|TRBD1|TRBJ2-2
CASSLRGQLRRTGELFF
TGTGCCAGCAGCTTACGGGGACAGTTGAGGCGTACCGGGGAGCTGTTTTTT
>NA|TRBV7-9|NA|TRBJ1-2
CASRPRQSDGYTF
TGTGCCAGCAGGCCTAGACAGAGCGATGGCTACACCTTC
>NA|TRBV28|NA|TRBJ2-7
CASSSPLGYEQYF
TGTGCCAGCAGTTCTCCACTAGGGTACGAGCAGTACTTC
>NA|TRBV13|TRBD1|TRBJ1-6
CASSFKDRVHNSPLHF
TGTGCCAGCAGCTTTAAGGACAGGGTCCATAATTCACCCCTCCACTTT
>NA|TRBV28|TRBD1|TRBJ1-5
CASSPGTGTGVFQPQHF
TGTGCCAGCAGCCCTGGTACCGGGACAGGGGTTTTTCAGCCCCAGCATTTT
>NA|TRBV11-2|TRBD1|TRBJ2-1
CASSLDGDRGQTYNEQFF
TGTGCCAGCAGCTTAGATGGCGACAGGGGGCAGACCTACAATGAGCAGTTCTTC
>NA|TRBV5-5|NA|TRBJ1-2
CASSWTQEPYGYTF
TGTGCCAGCAGCTGGACTCAGGAACCCTATGGCTACACCTTC
>few|TRBV29-1|NA|TRBJ2-7
CTCREEYYEQYF
TGCACGTGTCGGGAAGAATACTACGAGCAGTACTTC
>NA|TRBV6-5|NA|TRBJ1-3
CASRGVSGNTIYF
TGTGCCAGCAGAGGGGTCTCTGGAAACACCATATATTTT
>NA|TRBV6-2/TRBV6-3|TRBD1|TRBJ2-1
CASSSGTGSYNEQFF
TGTGCCAGCAGCTCCGGGACAGGTTCCTACAATGAGCAGTTCTTC
>NA|TRBV5-1|TRBD2|TRBJ2-2
CASSLRLAGPGELFF
TGCGCCAGCAGCTTGCGGCTAGCGGGTCCCGGGGAGCTGTTTTTT
>NA|TRBV9|NA|TRBJ1-4
CASSEGVRNDEKLFF
TGTGCCAGCAGCGAGGGAGTCAGGAACGATGAAAAACTGTTTTTT
>NA|TRBV5-3|NA|TRBJ1-6
CARSLGRRGSPLHF
TGTGCCAGAAGCTTGGGTAGGCGGGGCTCACCCCTCCACTTT
>NA|TRBV27|TRBD1|TRBJ1-2
CASRPGTGTSNYGYTF
TGTGCCAGCCGTCCCGGGACAGGGACAAGTAACTATGGCTACACCTTC
>NA|TRBV30|TRBD1|TRBJ2-3
CAWSGTGTSTDTQYF
TGTGCCTGGAGCGGGACAGGGACTAGCACAGATACGCAGTATTTT
>NA|TRBV24-1|NA|TRBJ2-5
CATSDRGLSETQYF
TGTGCCACCAGTGACCGGGGACTTTCTGAGACCCAGTACTTC
>NA|TRBV9|TRBD1|TRBJ2-7
CASSVPSPGTAYEQYF
TGTGCCAGCAGCGTACCGAGTCCCGGGACAGCCTACGAGCAGTACTTC
>once|TRBV7-9|NA|TRBJ2-3
CASSSTGHGNTDTQYF
TGTGCCAGCAGTTCGACGGGACACGGAAACACAGATACGCAGTATTTT
>NA|TRBV28|NA|TRBJ1-1
CASSLRRHFEAFF
TGTGCCAGCAGTCTCAGGCGACATTTTGAAGCTTTCTTT
>NA|TRBV11-3|TRBD1|TRBJ1-1
CASSSWTGKGPNTEAFF
TGTGCCAGCAGCTCCTGGACAGGGAAGGGCCCGAACACTGAAGCTTTCTTT
>NA|TRBV28|TRBD1|TRBJ1-1
CASSYAGQGGTEAFF
TGTGCCAGCAGCTACGCCGGACAGGGAGGCACTGAAGCTTTCTTT
>once|TRBV29-1|NA|TRBJ1-1
CSVSPSGVWTEAFF
TGCAGCGTCTCCCCCAGCGGGGTCTGGACTGAAGCTTTCTTT
>NA|TRBV5-6|NA|TRBJ1-2
CASSLVVGGAASTF
TGTGCCAGCAGCTTGGTGGTTGGCGGGGCGGCCTCCACCTTC